Presented here are 17 T cell receptor beta chains from one specimen sequenced in a study of T-cell reconstitution after alpha-beta-depleted transplantation in children. The authors prepared the TCRbeta library with unique molecular identifiers. TCRdb fed the PCR reads into MiXCR, producing one record per CDR3 protein. The sample records roughly 500,000 distinct CDR3 sequences, around a third being singletons. Here the sequenced sample was PBMCs from the stem cell graft donor, taken from the stem cell graft. The receptors come from a human donor who donated a stem cell graft to a child with aplastic anemia.

The CDR3 spells CASSGHSSGNQPQHF. In nucleotides, the CDR3 is TGTGCCAGTAGTGGGCATTCCTCTGGCAATCAGCCCCAGCATTTT. This chain links TRBV19 with TRBJ1-5; D gene ambiguous. The CDR3 has 15 amino acids. CDR1 is LNHDA, CDR2 SQIVND, per germline (reference sequence). Deletions cut 5 bases from V and 2 bases from J, with 13 bases between.

The chain links TRBV6-5 to TRBJ2-7; 9 bases line up with TRBD2. The CDR3 is made up of 15 amino acids. V lost 3 bases and J lost 3; bases outside the gene matches: 6. CDR1 is MNHEY, CDR2 SVGAGI, per germline. DNA of the CDR3: TGTGCCAGCAGTTATGAAGCGGGAGGACACTACGAGCAGTACTTC. It specifies CASSYEAGGHYEQYF.

There are many counts of this clonotype. This chain links TRBV29-1 with TRBJ2-3, with TRBD2 matching 7 bases. The germline V gene has CDR1 SQVTM and CDR2 ANQGSEA. The CDR3 contains 14 residues. The V segment lost 2 bases and the J segment 5 bases; nucleotides outside the gene matches: 7. The DNA for the CDR3 is TGCAGCGTTGAAACTCAGGGAGGGGTAGATACGCAGTATTTT. Translating gives CSVETQGGVDTQYF.

V gene TRBV20-1 combines with J gene TRBJ2-7; tentatively, D is TRBD1 (6 bases). The CDR3 has 13 residues. Trimming shortened V by 4 bases and J by 4 bases, and 14 bases separated the two germline ends. Germline CDR1 DFQATT, CDR2 SNEGSKA (reference sequence). CDR3: CSANPGQGYEQYF. For the CDR3, the DNA is TGCAGTGCTAATCCGGGCCAGGGGTACGAGCAGTACTTC.

This chain joins TRBV4-3 and TRBJ2-1, with D possibly TRBD2 on 7 matching bases. The CDR3 spans 17 residues. Germline CDR1 is LGHNA and CDR2 is YSLEER. Trimming took off 2 bases at V and 5 bases at J, with 19 bases between the two ends. CDR3 nucleotide sequence: TGCGCCAGCAGCCAAAATCCCGGGCGGCGGGGGCACAATGAGCAGTTCTTC. It is translated as CASSQNPGRRGHNEQFF.

This rearrangement joins TRBV12-3 or TRBV12-4 to TRBJ1-3; 10 positions match TRBD1. J lost 3 bases, V lost 5 bases, and 10 bases had no gene match. This CDR3 comprises 17 residues. In DNA form, the CDR3 reads TGTGCCAGCAGTAAAAGTCTTGGGACAGGGGATGGAAACACCATATATTTT. This translates into CASSKSLGTGDGNTIYF.

The rearrangement links TRBV7-2 to TRBJ1-1; D might be TRBD1 (5 bases). The CDR3 length is 14 residues. The V gene's germline CDR1 is SGHTA and CDR2 FQGNSA. The germline V and J ends were trimmed by 5 bases and 6 bases, with 16 bases remaining between them. The CDR3: CASSGRVGLAEAFF. The CDR3 DNA sequence: TGTGCCAGCAGCGGTAGGGTGGGGCTCGCTGAAGCTTTCTTT.

CDR3 DNA sequence: TGCGCCAGCAGTGAGTCCCCTCAGGGATACAATGAGCAGTTCTTC. This translates into CASSESPQGYNEQFF. The chain is built from TRBV10-2 and TRBJ2-1; possibly TRBD1 for D (5 bases). Trimming stripped 0 bases from V and 4 bases from J, with 10 bases between. CDR1 is WSHSY and CDR2 is SAAADI in the germline V gene. This CDR3 has 15 amino acids.

J is TRBJ1-5 and V is TRBV11-2; possibly TRBD1 for D (5 bases). CDR3 length: 18 residues. The V gene's germline CDR1 is SGHAT and CDR2 FQNNGV. V lost 5 bases and J lost 2, with 22 bases in between. The CDR3 spells CASSLRGGGFNGNQPQHF. In DNA form, the CDR3 reads TGTGCCAGCAGCCTCCGTGGGGGTGGATTTAATGGCAATCAGCCCCAGCATTTT.

This clonotype has more than one count but fewer than ten. The chain combines TRBV24-1 with TRBJ1-3; D remains unclear. V dropped 7 bases and J dropped 2 bases, with 5 bases sitting between them. This CDR3 comprises 12 residues. CDR1 is KGHDR, CDR2 SFDVKD, per germline. The CDR3 DNA sequence: TGTGCCACCAGGAGTACTGGAAACACCATATATTTT. It codes for CATRSTGNTIYF.

This chain links TRBV6-1 with TRBJ2-7; 9 bases are a match to TRBD2. The ends lost 3 bases at V and 7 bases at J; junction bases unmatched: 7. CDR3 size: 14 residues. Looked up from germline, CDR1 is MNHNS and CDR2 is SASEGT. The CDR3 reads CASSESLAGREQYF. CDR3 sequence (DNA): TGTGCCAGCAGTGAGAGTCTAGCGGGAAGAGAGCAGTACTTC.

CDR3 region: CSVTGLTEAFF. CDR3 in DNA: TGCAGCGTAACCGGTCTTACTGAAGCTTTCTTT. V usage is TRBV29-1 and J usage is TRBJ1-1; D is undetermined. The CDR3 runs to 11 residues. Per the germline V gene, CDR1 is SQVTM and CDR2 is ANQGSEA. Deletions cut 6 bases from V and 5 bases from J, with 10 bases between.

The rearrangement uses TRBV5-8 and TRBJ1-4; no clear D gene. Trimming cost V 1 base and J 3 bases, with 10 bases left between them. This CDR3 contains 15 residues. CDR1 is SGHTS and CDR2 is YDEGEE in the germline V gene. CDR3 DNA sequence: TGTGCCAGCAGCTTGTTGGGTAACGCTAATGAAAAACTGTTTTTT. It yields the protein CASSLLGNANEKLFF.

The chain recombines TRBV6-2 or TRBV6-3 with TRBJ1-5; D is uncertain. Germline lookup yields CDR1 MNHEY and CDR2 SVGEGT. This CDR3 contains 15 residues. The ends were cut back, 2 bases at V and 1 base at J, with 9 bases in the middle. The chain's CDR3 is CASSYMGFSNQPQHF. Here the CDR3 DNA reads TGTGCCAGCAGTTACATGGGGTTCAGCAATCAGCCCCAGCATTTT.

In this sample, this clonotype turned up a few times. The rearrangement links TRBV4-3 to TRBJ1-4; D uncertain. Trimming cost V 1 base and J 0 bases, with 9 bases left between them. Germline CDR1 reads LGHNA; CDR2 reads YSLEER. There are 16 residues in the CDR3. CDR3 bases: TGCGCCAGCAGCCAAGGAGTAGTATCAACTAATGAAAAACTGTTTTTT. As protein: CASSQGVVSTNEKLFF.

This chain's CDR3 is CSARLAGNTDTQYF. DNA of the CDR3: TGCAGTGCACGACTAGCGGGAAACACAGATACGCAGTATTTT. This rearrangement joins TRBV20-1 to TRBJ2-3, with 11 bases lining up with TRBD2. The CDR3 sequence is 14 residues long. Trimming took 6 bases from V and 2 from J; bases not matched to a gene: 4. Germline V CDR1 and CDR2: DFQATT, SNEGSKA (reference sequence).

This clonotype was detected only a few times. V gene TRBV12-3 or TRBV12-4 combines with J gene TRBJ1-2; D is unresolved. The CDR3 has 13 amino acids. V shed 10 bases and J shed 5 bases, with 17 bases lying between them. CDR3 sequence: CATSDWERYGYTF. The CDR3 coding sequence is TGTGCCACCTCGGACTGGGAACGGTATGGCTACACCTTC.